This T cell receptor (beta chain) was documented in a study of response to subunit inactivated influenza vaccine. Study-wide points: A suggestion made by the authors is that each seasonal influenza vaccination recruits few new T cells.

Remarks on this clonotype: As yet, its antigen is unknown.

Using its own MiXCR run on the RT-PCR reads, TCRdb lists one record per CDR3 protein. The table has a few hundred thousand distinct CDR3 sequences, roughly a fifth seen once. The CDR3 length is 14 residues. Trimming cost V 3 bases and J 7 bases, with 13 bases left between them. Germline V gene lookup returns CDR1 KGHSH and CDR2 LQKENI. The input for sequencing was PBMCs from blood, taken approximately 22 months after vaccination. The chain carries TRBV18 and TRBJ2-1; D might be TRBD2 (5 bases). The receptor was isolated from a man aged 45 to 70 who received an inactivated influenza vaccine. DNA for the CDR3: TGTGCCAGCTCACCCGCACGGGGTATTAATGAGCAGTTCTTC. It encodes CASSPARGINEQFF.